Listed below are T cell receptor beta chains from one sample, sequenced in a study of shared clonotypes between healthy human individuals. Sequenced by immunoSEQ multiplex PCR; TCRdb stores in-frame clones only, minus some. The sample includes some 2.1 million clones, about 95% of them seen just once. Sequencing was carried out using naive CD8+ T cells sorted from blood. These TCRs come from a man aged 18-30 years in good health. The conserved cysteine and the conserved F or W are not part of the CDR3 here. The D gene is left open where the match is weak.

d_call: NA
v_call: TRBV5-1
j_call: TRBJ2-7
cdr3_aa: ASSLTHRTYEQY

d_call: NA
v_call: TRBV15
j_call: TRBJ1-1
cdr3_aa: ATSRDIVVNTEAF

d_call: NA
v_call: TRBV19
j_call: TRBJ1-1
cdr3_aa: ASSEDTEAF

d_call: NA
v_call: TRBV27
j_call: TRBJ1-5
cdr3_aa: ASSSTPGANQPQH

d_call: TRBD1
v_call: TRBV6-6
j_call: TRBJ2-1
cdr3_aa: ASTQGGQGLVEQF

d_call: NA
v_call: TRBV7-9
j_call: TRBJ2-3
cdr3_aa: ASRGPLGLADTQY

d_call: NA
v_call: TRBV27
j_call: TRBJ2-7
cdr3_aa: ASSLSGDDEQY

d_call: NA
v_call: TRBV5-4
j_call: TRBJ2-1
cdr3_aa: ASGPYVGMYNEQF

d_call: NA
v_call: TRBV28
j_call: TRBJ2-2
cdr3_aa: ASRLQGYTGELF

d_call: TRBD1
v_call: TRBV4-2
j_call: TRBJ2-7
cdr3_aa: ASSPGQVYEQY

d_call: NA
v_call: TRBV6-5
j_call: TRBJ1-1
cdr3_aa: ASTPVGVNTEAF

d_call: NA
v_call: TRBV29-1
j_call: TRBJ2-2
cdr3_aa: SVLQQNTGELF

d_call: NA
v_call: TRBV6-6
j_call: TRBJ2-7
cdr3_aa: ASRAVDSHYEQY

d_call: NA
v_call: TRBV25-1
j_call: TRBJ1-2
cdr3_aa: ASSEYMAPAAGLGYT

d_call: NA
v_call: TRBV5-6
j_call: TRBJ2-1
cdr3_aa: ASSRYRFNEQF

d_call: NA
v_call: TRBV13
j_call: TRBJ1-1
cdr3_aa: ASSLGMNTEAF

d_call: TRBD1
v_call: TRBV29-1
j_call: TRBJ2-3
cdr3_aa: SARTGLADTQY

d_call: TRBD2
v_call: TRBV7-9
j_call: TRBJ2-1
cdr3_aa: ASSSSLAGGNYNEQF

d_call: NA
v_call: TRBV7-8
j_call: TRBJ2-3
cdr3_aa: ASRYPPDTQY

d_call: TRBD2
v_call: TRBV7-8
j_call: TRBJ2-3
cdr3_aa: ASGALAASTDTQY

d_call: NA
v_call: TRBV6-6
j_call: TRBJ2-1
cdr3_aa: ASSYSSSGVEQF

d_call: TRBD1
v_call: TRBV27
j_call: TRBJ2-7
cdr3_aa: ASSPRQGAASYEQY

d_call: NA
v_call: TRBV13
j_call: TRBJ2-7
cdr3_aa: ASSLGASLHEQY

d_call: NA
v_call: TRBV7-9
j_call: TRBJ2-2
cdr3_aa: ASSTALRLLTGELF

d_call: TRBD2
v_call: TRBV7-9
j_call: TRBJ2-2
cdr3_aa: ASPGLAGVRTGELF

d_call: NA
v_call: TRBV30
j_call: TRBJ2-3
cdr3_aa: AWDPTGGGTDTQY

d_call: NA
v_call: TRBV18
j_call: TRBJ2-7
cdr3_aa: ASSPQQGTYEQY

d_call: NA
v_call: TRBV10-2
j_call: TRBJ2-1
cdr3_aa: ASSLLSEGYNEQF

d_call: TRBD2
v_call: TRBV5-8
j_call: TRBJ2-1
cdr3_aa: ASSFVRGGFYNEQF

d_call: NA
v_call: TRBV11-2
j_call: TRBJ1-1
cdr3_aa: ASSLWVGSEAF

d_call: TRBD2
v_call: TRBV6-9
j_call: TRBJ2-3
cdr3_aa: ASSLTSGGSTDTQY

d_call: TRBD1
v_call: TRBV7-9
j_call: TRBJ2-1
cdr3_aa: ASSFYGQGDEQF

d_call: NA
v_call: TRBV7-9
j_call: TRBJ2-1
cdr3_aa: ASSLAGRYNEQF

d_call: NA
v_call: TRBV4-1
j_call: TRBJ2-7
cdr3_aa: ASSPQTGDYEQY

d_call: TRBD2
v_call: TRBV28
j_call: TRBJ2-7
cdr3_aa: ASSFAPGLAGGTYEQY

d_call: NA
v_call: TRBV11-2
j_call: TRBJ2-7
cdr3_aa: ASSPAAEQY

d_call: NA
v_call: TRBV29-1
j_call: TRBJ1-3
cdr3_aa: SVGDVGNTIY

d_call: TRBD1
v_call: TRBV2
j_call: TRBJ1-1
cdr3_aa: ASRLTGGGITEAF

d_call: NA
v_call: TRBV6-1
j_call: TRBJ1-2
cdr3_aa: ASSEAKGSALPLDYGYT